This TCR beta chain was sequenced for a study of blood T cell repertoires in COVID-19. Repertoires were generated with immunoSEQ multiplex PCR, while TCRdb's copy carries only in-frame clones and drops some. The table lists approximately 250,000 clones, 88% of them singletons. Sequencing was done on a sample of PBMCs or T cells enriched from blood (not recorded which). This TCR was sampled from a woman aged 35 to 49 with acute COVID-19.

The CDR3 DNA follows: TGTGCCAGCAGCCGGGCCCTCTCCTACAATGAGCAGTTCTTC. This encodes CASSRALSYNEQFF. J is TRBJ2-1 and V is TRBV3-1 (or the pseudogene TRBV3-2); D unresolved. V lost 4 bases to trimming and J lost 0 bases, with 7 bases between them. Germline V lookup: CDR1 LGHDT, CDR2 YNNKEL (reference sequence). The CDR3 sequence is 14 residues long.